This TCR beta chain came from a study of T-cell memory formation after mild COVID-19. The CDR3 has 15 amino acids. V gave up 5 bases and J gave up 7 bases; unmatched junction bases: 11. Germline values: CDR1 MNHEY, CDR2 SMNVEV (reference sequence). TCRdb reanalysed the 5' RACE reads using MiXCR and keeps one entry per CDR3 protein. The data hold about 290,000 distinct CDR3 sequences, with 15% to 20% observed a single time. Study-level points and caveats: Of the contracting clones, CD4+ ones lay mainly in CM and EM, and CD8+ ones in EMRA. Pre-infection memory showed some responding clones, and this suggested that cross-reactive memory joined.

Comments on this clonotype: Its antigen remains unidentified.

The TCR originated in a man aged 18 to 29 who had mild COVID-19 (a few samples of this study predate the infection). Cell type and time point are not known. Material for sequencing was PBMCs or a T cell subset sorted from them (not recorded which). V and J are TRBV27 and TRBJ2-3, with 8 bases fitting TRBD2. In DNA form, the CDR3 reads TGTGCCAGCAGTCCCGTACCCGGGGGGGCGAATACGCAGTATTTT. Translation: CASSPVPGGANTQYF.